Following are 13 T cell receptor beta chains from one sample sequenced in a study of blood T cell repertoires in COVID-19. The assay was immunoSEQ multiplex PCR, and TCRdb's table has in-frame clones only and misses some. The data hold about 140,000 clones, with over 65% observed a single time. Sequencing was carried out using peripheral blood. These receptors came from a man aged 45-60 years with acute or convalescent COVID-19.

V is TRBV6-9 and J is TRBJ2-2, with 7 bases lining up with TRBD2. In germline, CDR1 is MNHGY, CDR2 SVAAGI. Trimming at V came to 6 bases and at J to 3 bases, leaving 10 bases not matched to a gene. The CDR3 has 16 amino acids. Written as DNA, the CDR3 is TGTGCCAGCAGCTTCCCCCGGGGGGAATACACCGGGGAGCTGTTTTTT. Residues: CASSFPRGEYTGELFF.

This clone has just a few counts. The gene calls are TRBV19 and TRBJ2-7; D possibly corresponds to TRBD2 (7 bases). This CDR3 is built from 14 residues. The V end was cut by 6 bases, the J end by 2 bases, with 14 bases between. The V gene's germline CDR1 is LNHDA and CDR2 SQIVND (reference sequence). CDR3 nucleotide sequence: TGTGCCAGTAGCCGGAGGGGGGGACCCTACGAGCAGTACTTC. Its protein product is CASSRRGGPYEQYF.

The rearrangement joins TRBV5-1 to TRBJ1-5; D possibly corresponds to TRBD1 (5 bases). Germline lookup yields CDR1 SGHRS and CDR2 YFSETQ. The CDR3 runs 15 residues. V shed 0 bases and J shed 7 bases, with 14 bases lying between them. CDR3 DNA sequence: TGCGCCAGCAGCTTGGCCGGGGGGGTACACCAGCCCCAGCATTTT. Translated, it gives CASSLAGGVHQPQHF.

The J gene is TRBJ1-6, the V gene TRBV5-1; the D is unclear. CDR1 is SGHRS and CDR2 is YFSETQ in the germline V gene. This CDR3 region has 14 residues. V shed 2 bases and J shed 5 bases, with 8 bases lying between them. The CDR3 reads CASSLDTNNSPLHF. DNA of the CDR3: TGCGCCAGCAGCTTAGACACCAATAATTCACCCCTCCACTTT. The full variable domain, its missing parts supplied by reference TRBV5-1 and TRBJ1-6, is KAGVTQTPRYLIKTRGQQVTLSCSPISGHRSVSWYQQTPGQGLQFLFEYFSETQRNKGNFPGRFSGRQFSNSRSEMNVSTLELGDSALYLCASSLDTNNSPLHFGNGTRLTVT.

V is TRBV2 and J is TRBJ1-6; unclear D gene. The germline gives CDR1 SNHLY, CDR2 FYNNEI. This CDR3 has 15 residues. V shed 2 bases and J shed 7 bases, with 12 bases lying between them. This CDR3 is CASSESGVSNSPLHF. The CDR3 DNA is TGTGCCAGCAGTGAATCCGGGGTTTCAAATTCACCCCTCCACTTT.

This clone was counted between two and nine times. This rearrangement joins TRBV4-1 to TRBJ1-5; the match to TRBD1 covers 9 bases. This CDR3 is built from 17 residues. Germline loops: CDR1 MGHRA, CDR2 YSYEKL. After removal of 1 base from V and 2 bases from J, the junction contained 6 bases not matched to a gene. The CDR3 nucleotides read TGCGCCAGCAGCCAAGGGTCAGACAGGGGGGGCAATCAGCCCCAGCATTTT. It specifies CASSQGSDRGGNQPQHF.

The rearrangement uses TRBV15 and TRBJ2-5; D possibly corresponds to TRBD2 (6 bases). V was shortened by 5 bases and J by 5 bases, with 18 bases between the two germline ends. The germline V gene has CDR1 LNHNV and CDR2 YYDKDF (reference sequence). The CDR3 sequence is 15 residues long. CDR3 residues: CATSGRLEVSETQYF. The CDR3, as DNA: TGTGCCACCAGCGGTAGACTAGAGGTGTCGGAGACCCAGTACTTC.

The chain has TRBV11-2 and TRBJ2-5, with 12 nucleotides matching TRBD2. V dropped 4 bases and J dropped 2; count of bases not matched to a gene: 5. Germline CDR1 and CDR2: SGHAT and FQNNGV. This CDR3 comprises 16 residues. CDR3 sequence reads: CASSSGTSGFQETQYF. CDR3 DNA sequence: TGTGCCAGCAGCTCGGGGACTAGCGGGTTTCAAGAGACCCAGTACTTC.

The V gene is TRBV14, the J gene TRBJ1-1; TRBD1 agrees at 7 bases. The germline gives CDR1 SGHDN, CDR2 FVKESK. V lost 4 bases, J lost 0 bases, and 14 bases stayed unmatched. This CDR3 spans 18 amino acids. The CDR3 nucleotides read TGTGCCAGCAGCCGGTTATCACAGGGGCTCGCTATGAACACTGAAGCTTTCTTT. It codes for CASSRLSQGLAMNTEAFF.

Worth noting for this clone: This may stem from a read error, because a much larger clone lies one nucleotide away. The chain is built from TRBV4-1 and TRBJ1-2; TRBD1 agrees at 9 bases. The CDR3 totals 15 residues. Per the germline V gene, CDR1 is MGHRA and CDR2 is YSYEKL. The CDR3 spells CARSRPDRGGYGYTF. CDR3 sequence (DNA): TGCGCCCGCAGCCGACCGGACAGGGGCGGCTATGGCTACACCTTC.

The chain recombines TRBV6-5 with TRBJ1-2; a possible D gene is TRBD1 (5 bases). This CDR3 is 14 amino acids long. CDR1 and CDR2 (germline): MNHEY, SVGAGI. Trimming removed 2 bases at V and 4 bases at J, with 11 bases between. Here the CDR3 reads CASSYGQGSYGYTF. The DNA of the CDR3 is TGTGCCAGCAGTTACGGCCAGGGTTCCTATGGCTACACCTTC.

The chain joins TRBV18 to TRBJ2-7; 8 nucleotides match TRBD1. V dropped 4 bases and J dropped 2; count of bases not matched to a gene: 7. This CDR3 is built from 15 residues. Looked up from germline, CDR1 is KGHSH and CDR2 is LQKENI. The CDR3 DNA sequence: TGTGCCAGCTCACACGGACAGGGTCCAGCCTACGAGCAGTACTTC. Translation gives CASSHGQGPAYEQYF.

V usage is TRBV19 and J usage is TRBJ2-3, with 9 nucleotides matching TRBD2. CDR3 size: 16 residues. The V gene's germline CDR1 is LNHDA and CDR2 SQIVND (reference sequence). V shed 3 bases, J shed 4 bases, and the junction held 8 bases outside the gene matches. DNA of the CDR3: TGTGCCAGTAGTATGCCCAGCGGGGGGTCCCCAGATACGCAGTATTTT. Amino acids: CASSMPSGGSPDTQYF.